Shown below are 21 T cell receptor beta chains from a single sample sequenced in a study of CD8 T cells in ankylosing spondylitis. TCRdb recomputed calls from the 5' RACE reads with MiXCR, one row per CDR3 protein. The data show about 320,000 distinct CDR3 sequences, around 10% seen once. Specimen: blood, either unsorted or a sorted T cell fraction (not recorded which). The receptor set was obtained from a female donor with ankylosing spondylitis or in good health (not recorded which).

As for this clonotype: A read error is possible here, since a much larger clone lies one base away. The rearrangement joins TRBV6-4 to TRBJ1-1; D is unresolved. The CDR3 has 13 amino acids. The germline V gene encodes CDR1 MRHNA and CDR2 SNTAGT. Trimming took 3 bases from V and 11 from J, leaving 16 bases between them. The CDR3 sequence: CASSDGLQCSAFF. CDR3 coding DNA: TGTGCCAGCAGTGATGGCCTCCAGTGTTCGGCTTTCTTT.

A few counts support this clonotype. This chain joins TRBV6-2 or TRBV6-3 and TRBJ1-2; perhaps TRBD1 as D (5 bases). Per the germline V gene, CDR1 is MNHEY and CDR2 is SVGEGT. The CDR3 is 16 residues long. Trimming pared 5 bases from V and 5 bases from J, leaving 21 bases between. CDR3 nucleotide sequence: TGTGCCAGCAGTAACATGAGGGGCCCTTTGGGATATGGCTACACCTTC. Protein product: CASSNMRGPLGYGYTF.

The chain carries TRBV11-3 and TRBJ1-1; D call uncertain. Trimming left V 1 base short and J 2 bases short, with 11 bases between. The CDR3 consists of 15 residues. The V gene's germline CDR1 is SGHNT and CDR2 YENEEA. The DNA for the CDR3 is TGTGCCAGCAGCTTAGGTGGCAGCTTAAACACTGAAGCTTTCTTT. Amino acid sequence: CASSLGGSLNTEAFF.

This clonotype showed up many times. J is TRBJ2-3 and V is TRBV20-1; 15 nucleotides line up with TRBD2. Trimming at V came to 6 bases and at J to 2 bases, leaving 6 bases not matched to a gene. The CDR3 contains 16 residues. In germline, CDR1 is DFQATT, CDR2 SNEGSKA (reference sequence). The CDR3 sequence: CSATGLAGGDTDTQYF. DNA of the CDR3: TGCAGTGCGACGGGACTAGCGGGGGGTGACACAGATACGCAGTATTTT.

The rearrangement links TRBV5-1 to TRBJ1-3; D unclear. Looked up from germline, CDR1 is SGHRS and CDR2 is YFSETQ. The germline V and J ends were trimmed by 4 bases and 3 bases, with 8 bases remaining between them. The CDR3 is 13 residues long. In DNA, the CDR3 is TGCGCCAGCAGCGGGGATTTTGGAAACACCATATATTTT. Residues: CASSGDFGNTIYF.

This clonotype was seen only a few times. The rearrangement joins TRBV7-2 to TRBJ2-4, with D unresolved. The germline V gene encodes CDR1 SGHTA and CDR2 FQGNSA. Trimming left V 1 base short and J 3 bases short, with 10 bases between. This CDR3 is built from 15 residues. The CDR3 spells CASSLGGAGKNIQYF. The CDR3 nucleotides are TGTGCCAGCAGCTTAGGTGGCGCCGGCAAAAACATTCAGTACTTC.

This clonotype was recorded many times. The rearrangement links TRBV5-1 to TRBJ1-6; 9 nucleotides agree with TRBD1. Losses at the gene ends were 4 bases for V and 4 bases for J; bases not matched to a gene: 12. Germline V CDR1 and CDR2: SGHRS, YFSETQ. This CDR3 is built from 18 residues. CDR3 amino acids: CASSRTWDRDRYNSPLHF. As DNA, the CDR3 is TGCGCCAGCAGCCGGACCTGGGACAGGGATAGATATAATTCACCCCTCCACTTT.

This clonotype was detected many times. The chain carries TRBV20-1 and TRBJ2-3; TRBD2 aligns across 12 bases. CDR3 length: 16 amino acids. Losses at the gene ends were 5 bases for V and 2 bases for J; bases not matched to a gene: 8. Looked up from germline, CDR1 is DFQATT and CDR2 is SNEGSKA (reference sequence). CDR3 nucleotides: TGCAGTGCTCCCTCCCGGACTAGCGGGGACACAGATACGCAGTATTTT. Protein sequence: CSAPSRTSGDTDTQYF.

In the case of this clonotype: A much larger clone lies one base from this, so it may be a read error. The genes are TRBV7-2 and TRBJ1-2, with TRBD1 identical over 7 bases. The CDR3 totals 13 residues. Germline lookup yields CDR1 SGHTA and CDR2 FQGNSA. CDR3 loop: CASSKTGNYGDTF. CDR3 nucleotide sequence: TGTGCCAGCAGCAAGACAGGGAACTATGGCGACACCTTC.

In regard to this clonotype: A much more abundant neighbour one base away suggests this may be a read error. V is TRBV3-1 and J is TRBJ1-1; 12 nucleotides match TRBD1. Germline lookup yields CDR1 LGHDT and CDR2 YNNKEL (reference sequence). This CDR3 has 19 residues. The CDR3: CTSRRLRDRGLRLRTEAFF. The CDR3 bases are TGTACCAGCAGACGGCTCAGGGACAGGGGGCTGCGGTTGCGGACTGAAGCTTTCTTT.

This clonotype was detected many times. The chain couples TRBV30 to TRBJ1-4, with no clear D. This CDR3 has 12 residues. Trimming took off 4 bases at V and 9 bases at J, with 12 bases between the two ends. CDR1 and CDR2 (germline): GTSNPN, SVGIG (reference sequence). The CDR3 nucleotides are TGTGCCTGGACCGCCGAGGCGAAAAAACTGTTTTTT. This translates into CAWTAEAKKLFF.

In this sample, this clonotype turned up many times. V and J are TRBV27 and TRBJ2-2; weak D call: TRBD2 (6 bases). CDR3 size: 18 residues. Per germline, CDR1 MNHEY and CDR2 SMNVEV (reference sequence). V was pared by 3 bases and J by 4 bases, with 21 bases between. Here the CDR3 reads CASSFRLGGTKSTGELFF. Here the CDR3 DNA reads TGTGCCAGCAGTTTCCGGCTTGGGGGGACCAAAAGCACCGGGGAGCTGTTTTTT.

This clonotype was detected only a few times. The V gene is TRBV5-5, the J gene TRBJ2-5, with TRBD1 as a possible D gene (5 bases). The germline V gene has CDR1 SGHKS and CDR2 YYEKEE (reference sequence). The CDR3 is made up of 14 amino acids. V lost 0 bases, J lost 4 bases, and 10 bases lay in between. In DNA form, the CDR3 reads TGTGCCAGCAGCTTGGCGGTCCAGGGAGAGACCCAGTACTTC. Encoded protein: CASSLAVQGETQYF.

This clonotype has at least ten counts. The chain combines TRBV27 with TRBJ2-5; D may be TRBD2 (6 bases). Trimming removed 6 bases from V and 5 bases from J, with 10 bases in between. The CDR3 spans 12 residues. Germline loops: CDR1 MNHEY, CDR2 SMNVEV (reference sequence). CDR3 amino acids: CASRRGWETQYF. CDR3 in DNA: TGTGCCAGCAGGCGGGGTTGGGAGACCCAGTACTTC.

This clonotype was recorded many times. The chain joins TRBV20-1 to TRBJ2-7; D remains unclear. V lost 5 bases, J lost 4 bases, and 9 bases lay in between. CDR1 DFQATT and CDR2 SNEGSKA come from the germline V gene (reference sequence). The CDR3 covers 11 residues. CDR3 nucleotides: TGCAGTGCTCACACAAAGTACGAGCAGTACTTC. It specifies CSAHTKYEQYF.

A note on this clonotype: The junction differs from germline at one of its ends, possibly a read error. The gene calls are TRBV20-1 and TRBJ2-4; no clear D gene. This CDR3 is built from 13 residues. The V gene's germline CDR1 is DFQATT and CDR2 SNEGSKA (reference sequence). CDR3 nucleotide sequence: TGCATTGCTAGAGATCTAGCCAAAAACATTCAGTACTTC. Translated, it gives CIARDLAKNIQYF.

The genes are TRBV5-6 and TRBJ2-2; the D is unclear. There are 16 residues in the CDR3. Germline V gives CDR1 SGHDT, CDR2 YYEEEE. The V end was cut by 4 bases, the J end by 2 bases, with 15 bases between. The CDR3, as DNA: TGTGCCAGCAGCCCGAAGCTAACAGTAAACACCGGGGAGCTGTTTTTT. Translating it yields CASSPKLTVNTGELFF.

This clonotype was found many times. V gene TRBV9 combines with J gene TRBJ2-3; D unclear. Germline loops: CDR1 SGDLS, CDR2 YYNGEE. V lost 0 bases and J 0 bases, leaving 11 bases between the germline ends. This CDR3 contains 16 residues. The CDR3 nucleotides read TGTGCCAGCAGCGTAGGCGCCCCTACTAGCACAGATACGCAGTATTTT. Protein sequence: CASSVGAPTSTDTQYF.

This clonotype was recorded at least ten times. The chain carries TRBV20-1 and TRBJ2-7, with 8 bases identical to TRBD2. The CDR3 is 15 amino acids. Trimming took 0 bases from V and 3 from J; bases not matched to a gene: 7. The germline gives CDR1 DFQATT, CDR2 SNEGSKA (reference sequence). This chain's CDR3 is CSARDFDSGSYEQYF. The CDR3 nucleotides are TGCAGTGCTAGAGATTTCGACAGCGGGAGCTACGAGCAGTACTTC.

Ten or more counts support this clonotype. This rearrangement joins TRBV4-2 to TRBJ2-2; D is unclear. The CDR3 totals 16 residues. Germline V CDR1 and CDR2: LGHNA, YNFKEQ. V lost 0 bases and J lost 1, with 9 bases in between. The CDR3 is CASSQDLSVNTGELFF. The DNA for the CDR3 is TGTGCCAGCAGCCAAGATCTTTCGGTGAACACCGGGGAGCTGTTTTTT.

This clonotype was seen at least ten times. The chain has TRBV5-1 and TRBJ2-3; D ambiguous. Trimming pared 3 bases from V and 1 base from J, leaving 9 bases between. Germline values: CDR1 SGHRS, CDR2 YFSETQ. This CDR3 contains 14 residues. The CDR3, as DNA: TGCGCCAGCAGCTCATGGGTAGGCACAGATACGCAGTATTTT. Translation gives CASSSWVGTDTQYF.